This T cell receptor beta chain was recorded in a study of blood T cell repertoires in COVID-19. Study in general: Acute and convalescent COVID-19 specimens originated in the United States, Italy and Spain.

This clone is a singleton in its sample. The V gene's germline CDR1 is SGHVS and CDR2 FNYEAQ. The CDR3 covers 15 residues. V lost 5 bases and J lost 4, with 17 bases in between. Per the study methods: Nucleated cell number was recorded as an estimate derived from reference gene primer amplification. Assay used: immunoSEQ multiplex PCR; TCRdb lists only in-frame clones, some missing. V, J and clone size were drawn from that table, and D and trimming were deduced from the DNA. The sample holds about 200,000 clones; 85% are singletons and the top ten take 0.95%. The chain carries TRBV7-6 and TRBJ2-5; a weak D match, TRBD2 (5 bases). This clonotype was sampled from a man aged 55 to 70 with COVID-19, enrolled during active disease. Material for sequencing was peripheral blood. This CDR3 is CASSPRGLGGETQYF. In DNA, the CDR3 is TGTGCCAGCAGCCCTCGAGGGTTGGGCGGAGAGACCCAGTACTTC.